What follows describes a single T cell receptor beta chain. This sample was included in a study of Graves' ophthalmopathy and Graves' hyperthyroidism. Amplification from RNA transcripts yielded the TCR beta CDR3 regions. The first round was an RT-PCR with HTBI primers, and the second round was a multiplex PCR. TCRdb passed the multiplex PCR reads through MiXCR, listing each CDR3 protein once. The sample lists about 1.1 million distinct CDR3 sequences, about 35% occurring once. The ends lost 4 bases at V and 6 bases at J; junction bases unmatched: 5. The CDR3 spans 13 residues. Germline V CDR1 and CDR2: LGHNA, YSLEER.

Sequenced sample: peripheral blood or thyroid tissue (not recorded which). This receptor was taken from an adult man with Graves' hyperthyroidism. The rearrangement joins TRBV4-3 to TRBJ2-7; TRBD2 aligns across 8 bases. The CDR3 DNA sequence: TGCGCCAGCAGCCGCGTAGCGGGAATCGAGCAGTACTTC. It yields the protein CASSRVAGIEQYF.